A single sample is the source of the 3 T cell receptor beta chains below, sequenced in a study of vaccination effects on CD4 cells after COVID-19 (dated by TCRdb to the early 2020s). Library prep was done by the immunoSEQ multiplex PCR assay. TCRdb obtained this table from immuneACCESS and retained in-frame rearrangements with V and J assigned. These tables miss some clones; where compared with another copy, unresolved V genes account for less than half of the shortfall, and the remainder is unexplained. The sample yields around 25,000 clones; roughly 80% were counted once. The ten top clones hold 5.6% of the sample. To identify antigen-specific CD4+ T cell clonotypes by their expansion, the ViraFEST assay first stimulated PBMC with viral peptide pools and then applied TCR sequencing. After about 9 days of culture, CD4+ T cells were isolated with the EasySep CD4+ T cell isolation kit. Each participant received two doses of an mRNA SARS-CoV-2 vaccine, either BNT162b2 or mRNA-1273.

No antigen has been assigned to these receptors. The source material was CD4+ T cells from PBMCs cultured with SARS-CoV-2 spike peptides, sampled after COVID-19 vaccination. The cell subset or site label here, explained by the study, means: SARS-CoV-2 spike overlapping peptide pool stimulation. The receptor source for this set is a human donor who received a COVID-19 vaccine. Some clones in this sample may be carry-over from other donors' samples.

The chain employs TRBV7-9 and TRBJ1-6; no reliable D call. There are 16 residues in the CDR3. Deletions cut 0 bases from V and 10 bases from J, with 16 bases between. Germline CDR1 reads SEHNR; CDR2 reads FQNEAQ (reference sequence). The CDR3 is CASSLAPPGYGSPLHF. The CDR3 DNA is TGTGCCAGCAGCTTAGCCCCACCTGGCTATGGGTCACCCCTCCACTTT.

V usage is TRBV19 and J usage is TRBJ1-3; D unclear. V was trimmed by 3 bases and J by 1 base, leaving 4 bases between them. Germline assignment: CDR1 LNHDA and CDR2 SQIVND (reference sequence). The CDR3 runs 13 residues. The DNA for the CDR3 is TGTGCCAGTAGTATGTTTTCTGGAAACACCATATATTTT. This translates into CASSMFSGNTIYF.

The CDR3 sequence: CASSEQGRNTEAFF. CDR3 nucleotides: TGCGCCAGCAGCGAACAGGGGCGGAACACTGAAGCTTTCTTT. The chain is built from TRBV5-1 and TRBJ1-1, with TRBD1 identical over 7 bases. Germline values: CDR1 SGHRS, CDR2 YFSETQ. CDR3 length: 14 residues. Trimming at V came to 4 bases and at J to 1 base, leaving 4 bases not matched to a gene.